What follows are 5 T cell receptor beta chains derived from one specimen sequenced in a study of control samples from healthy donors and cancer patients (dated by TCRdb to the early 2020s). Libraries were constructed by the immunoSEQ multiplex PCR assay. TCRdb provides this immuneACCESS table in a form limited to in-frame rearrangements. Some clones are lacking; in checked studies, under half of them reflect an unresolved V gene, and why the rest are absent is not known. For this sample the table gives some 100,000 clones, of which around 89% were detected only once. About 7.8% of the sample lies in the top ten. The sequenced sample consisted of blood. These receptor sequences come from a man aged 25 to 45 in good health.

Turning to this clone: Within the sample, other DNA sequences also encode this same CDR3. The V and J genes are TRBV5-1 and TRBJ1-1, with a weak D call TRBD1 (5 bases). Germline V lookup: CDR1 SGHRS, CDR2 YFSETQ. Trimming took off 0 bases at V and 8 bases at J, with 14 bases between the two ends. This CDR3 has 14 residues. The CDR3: CASSLVGGVTEAFF. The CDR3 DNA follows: TGCGCCAGCAGCTTGGTGGGGGGTGTAACCGAAGCTTTCTTT.

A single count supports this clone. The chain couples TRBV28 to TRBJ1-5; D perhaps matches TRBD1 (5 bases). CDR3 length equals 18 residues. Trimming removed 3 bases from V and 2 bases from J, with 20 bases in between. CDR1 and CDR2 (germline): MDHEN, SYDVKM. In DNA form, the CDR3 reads TGTGCCAGCAGTTTTCCCGGGACCGGCGCCCGGGGCAATCAGCCCCAGCATTTT. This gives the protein CASSFPGTGARGNQPQHF.

The DNA for the CDR3 is TGTGCCAGCAGCTTAGGGACTAGCGGGCAGAACTCCTACAATGAGCAGTTCTTC. Encoded protein: CASSLGTSGQNSYNEQFF. The gene calls are TRBV7-6 and TRBJ2-1, with 11 bases aligning to TRBD2. The CDR3 has 18 residues. Germline V gives CDR1 SGHVS, CDR2 FNYEAQ. J lost 0 bases, V lost 1 base, and 5 bases had no gene match.

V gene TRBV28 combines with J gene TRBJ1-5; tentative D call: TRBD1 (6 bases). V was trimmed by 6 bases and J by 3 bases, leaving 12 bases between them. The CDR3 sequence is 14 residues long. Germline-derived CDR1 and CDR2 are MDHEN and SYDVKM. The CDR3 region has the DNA TGTGCCAGCAGAGACACAGGGTTCAATCAGCCCCAGCATTTT. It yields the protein CASRDTGFNQPQHF.

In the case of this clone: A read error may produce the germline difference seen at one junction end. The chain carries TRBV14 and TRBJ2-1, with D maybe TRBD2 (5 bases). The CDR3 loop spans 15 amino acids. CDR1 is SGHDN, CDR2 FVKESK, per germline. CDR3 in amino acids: CASSQGSGAYNEQFF. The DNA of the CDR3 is TGTGCCAGCAGTCAAGGGAGTGGGGCCTACAATGAGCAGTTCTTC.